The clone carrying this TCR beta chain showed up just a few times. This sample stems from a study of blood T cell repertoires in COVID-19. Study in general: Sources were T cells, B-cell-depleted T cells, or PBMCs; the material itself was cDNA or gDNA.

Cohort assignment relied on participant-reported clinical history. Study processing details: The assay estimated nucleated cells by amplifying reference gene primers. The protocol was immunoSEQ multiplex PCR, while the TCRdb copy is restricted to in-frame clones and leaves out a portion. V, J and clone size are those of that table, while D and trimming were read from the DNA. The sample lists a few hundred thousand clones; 70% to 90% were seen once. The CDR3 totals 15 residues. Deletions cut 1 base from V and 0 bases from J, with 10 bases between. The germline V gene has CDR1 SGDLS and CDR2 YYNGEE. The sample consisted of PBMCs or T cells enriched from blood (not recorded which). This chain uses TRBV9 with TRBJ1-1; D might be TRBD1 (5 bases). The origin of this receptor is a woman in her twenties or thirties who had recovered from COVID-19. The CDR3 here is CASSVQGSLNTEAFF. CDR3 nucleotide sequence: TGTGCCAGCAGCGTACAGGGTTCGCTGAACACTGAAGCTTTCTTT.